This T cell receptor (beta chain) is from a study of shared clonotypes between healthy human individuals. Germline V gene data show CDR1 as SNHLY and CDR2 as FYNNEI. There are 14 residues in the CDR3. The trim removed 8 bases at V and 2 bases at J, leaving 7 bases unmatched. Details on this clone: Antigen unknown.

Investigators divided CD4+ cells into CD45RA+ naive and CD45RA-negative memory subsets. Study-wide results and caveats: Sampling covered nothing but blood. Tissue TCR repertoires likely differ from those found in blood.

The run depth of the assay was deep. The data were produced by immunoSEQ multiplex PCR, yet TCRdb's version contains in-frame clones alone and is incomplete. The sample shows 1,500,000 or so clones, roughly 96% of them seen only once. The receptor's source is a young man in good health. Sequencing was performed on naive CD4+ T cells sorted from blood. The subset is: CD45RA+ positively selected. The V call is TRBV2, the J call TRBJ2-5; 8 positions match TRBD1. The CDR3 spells CASCWTGRQETQYF. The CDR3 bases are TGTGCCAGCTGCTGGACAGGGCGGCAAGAGACCCAGTACTTC. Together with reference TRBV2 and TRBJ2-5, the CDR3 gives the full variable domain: EPEVTQTPSHQVTQMGQEVILRCVPISNHLYFYWYRQILGQKVEFLVSFYNNEISEKSEIFDDQFSVERPDGSNFTLKIRSTKLEDSAMYFCASCWTGRQETQYFGPGTRLLVL.